This record covers a single TCR beta chain. This clonotype appeared a few times. Its antigen is currently not known. Per-nucleotide qualities are absent, and no much larger clonotype sits a single base away. Bone marrow was sampled from every patient at the time of active disease. Bone marrow mononuclear cells were isolated by Ficoll-Hypaque density gradient centrifugation. Myeloma plasma cells were removed and CD138-negative cells were collected by negative selection after labeling with CD138 magnetic microbeads on a MACS separator. Flow cytometry with CD138 antibodies on an Attune NxT was used to check how pure the isolated cells were. Total RNA was extracted with TRIzol reagent and quantified with a NanoDrop spectrophotometer. Paired RNA-seq and IR-seq were performed on each patient's CD138-negative bone marrow sample. Spanning cysteine to phenylalanine, the CDR3 consists of 19 amino acids. Solely the CDR3 DNA is kept, with 57 bases framed from the first base. The germline V gene yields KGHDR for CDR1 and SFDVKD for CDR2. V has 2 bases trimmed and J has 3 bases trimmed; junction bases matching no gene number 13.

These data belong to a study of read filtering for tumor transcriptome and immune sequencing (dated by TCRdb to about 2020). Turning to the overall study: The cohort consisted of 17 to 20 male and some 13 female patients, with a mean age of about 64 years and an age range of about 47 to 85. By revised international staging, fewer than ten patients were R-ISS I, some 16 were R-ISS II and over five were R-ISS III. After DNase treatment, whole-transcriptome libraries were prepared using the TruSeq RNA Access Library Prep Kit. TCR-region mapped reads per sample ranged from about 3.5 to 11 million with IR-seq versus only roughly 85 to 1273 with RNA-seq. TCR repertoires obtained by targeted immune repertoire sequencing and by bulk whole-transcriptome sequencing performed on the same bone marrow samples were compared. A main aim was a read-filtering strategy for immune repertoire data, specifically whether clonotypes supported by a single read should be removed. Broader findings and caveats from the paper: The correlation between IR-seq and RNA-seq shared clonotype proportions was increased by removal of single-read clonotypes. In IR-seq, around four fifths of clonotypes but 3% to 4.5% of total reads were represented by single-read clonotypes, whereas in RNA-seq, less than 75% of clonotypes and about 40% of reads were represented by single-read clonotypes. Clonotypes were captured by IR-seq at much higher depth and more reliably than by RNA-seq, and smaller IR-seq throughput was sufficient for identification of most shared clonotypes. Rather than purified T cells, the sorted CD138-negative fraction was a mixed bone marrow immune population.

The Immunoverse kit was used to build TCR libraries from about 430 ng RNA, with molecular barcoded adaptors covering alpha/delta and beta/gamma chains. TCR library preparation used the same RNA that went into transcriptome sequencing. TCR libraries were sequenced on an Illumina HiSeq 4000 with 2 x 150 cycles. On the authors' methods: Using MiXCR, which included quality filtering and error correction, TCR reads were aligned to human V, D, J and C references and then assembled into CDR3 clonotypes. The tcR package in R was used to analyze clonotype counts and gene usage diversity. For inspection of raw mapping reads, RNA-seq reads were mapped by STAR aligner version 2.5.3a onto GRCh37 of the human genome. IR-seq fastq files were randomly downsampled with Seqtk 1.3 to test the effect of sequencing depth on detected clonotypes. Starting from the raw public reads, TCRdb applied fastp trimming at Q25, assembled clones with MiXCR and retained in-frame beta chains. Entries that share a CDR3 protein sequence are merged under the most common genes and DNA. TCRdb, not the original authors, processed these V and J calls. The sample table shows about 37,000 distinct CDR3 sequences, and roughly 15% are seen once. Of the sample, less than 40% is held by the ten largest clones.

Sequencing input: a population of CD138-negative cells sorted from bone marrow. The cell subset or site label here, explained by the study, means: bone marrow mononuclear cells depleted of CD138+ plasma/myeloma cells by negative magnetic selection. The TCR originated in a donor aged 40 or over with multiple myeloma. The chain couples TRBV24-1 to TRBJ2-3, and 10 junction bases match TRBD2. The base sequence is TGTGCCACCAGTGATTCTGAACGTTCTAGCGGGAGTAGTACAGATACGCAGTATTTT. Translated, it gives CATSDSERSSGSSTDTQYF.